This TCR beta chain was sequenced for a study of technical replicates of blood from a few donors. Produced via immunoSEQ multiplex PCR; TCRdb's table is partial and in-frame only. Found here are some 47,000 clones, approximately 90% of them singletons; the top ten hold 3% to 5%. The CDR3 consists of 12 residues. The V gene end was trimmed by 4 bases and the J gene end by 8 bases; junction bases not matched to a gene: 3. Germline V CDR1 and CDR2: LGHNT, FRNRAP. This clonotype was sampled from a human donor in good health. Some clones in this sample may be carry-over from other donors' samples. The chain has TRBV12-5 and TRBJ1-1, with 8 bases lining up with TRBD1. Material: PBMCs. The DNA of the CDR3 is TGTGCTAGTGGTTACCGGACAGGGGAAGCTTTCTTT. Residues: CASGYRTGEAFF.